The sequence of this T cell receptor beta chain was determined in a study of blood T cell repertoires in COVID-19. Whole-study context: Both acute and convalescent COVID-19 samples were obtained from the United States, Italy and Spain. Sources were T cells, B-cell-depleted T cells, or PBMCs; the material itself was cDNA or gDNA.

Trimming took 0 bases from V and 5 from J, leaving 8 bases between them. Germline V gene data show CDR1 as GTSNPN and CDR2 as SVGIG (reference sequence). CDR3 size: 13 residues. Per the authors' pipeline: How many nucleated cells were present was estimated from reference gene primer amplification. Method: immunoSEQ multiplex PCR; TCRdb's copy keeps in-frame clones and lacks some. The V and J calls and clone size come from that table; D and trimming were worked out from the DNA. The sample carries approximately 140,000 clones, roughly 84% recorded once. Sequenced sample: peripheral blood. The chain joins TRBV30 to TRBJ2-1; no clear D. The TCR was taken from a woman aged 55-70 years with acute or convalescent COVID-19. The CDR3 loop reads CAWSVNRHNEQFF. The CDR3 nucleotides are TGTGCCTGGAGTGTAAACAGACACAATGAGCAGTTCTTC. The variable domain in full, completed from reference TRBV30 and TRBJ2-1, reads SQTIHQWPATLVQPVGSPLSLECTVEGTSNPNLYWYRQAAGRGLQLLFYSVGIGQISSEVPQNLSASRPQDRQFILSSKKLLLSDSGFYLCAWSVNRHNEQFFGPGTRLTVL.